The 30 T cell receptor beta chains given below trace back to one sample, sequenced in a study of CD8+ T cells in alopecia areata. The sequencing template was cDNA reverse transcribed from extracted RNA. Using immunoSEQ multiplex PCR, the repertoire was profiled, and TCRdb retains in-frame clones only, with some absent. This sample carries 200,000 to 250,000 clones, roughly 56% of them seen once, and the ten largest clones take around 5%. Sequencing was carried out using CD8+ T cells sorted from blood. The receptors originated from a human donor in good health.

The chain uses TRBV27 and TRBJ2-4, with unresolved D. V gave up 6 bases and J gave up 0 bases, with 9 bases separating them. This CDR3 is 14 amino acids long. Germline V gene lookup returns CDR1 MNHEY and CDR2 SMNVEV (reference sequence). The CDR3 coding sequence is TGTGCCAGCAGCCAGACACTAGCCAAAAACATTCAGTACTTC. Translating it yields CASSQTLAKNIQYF.

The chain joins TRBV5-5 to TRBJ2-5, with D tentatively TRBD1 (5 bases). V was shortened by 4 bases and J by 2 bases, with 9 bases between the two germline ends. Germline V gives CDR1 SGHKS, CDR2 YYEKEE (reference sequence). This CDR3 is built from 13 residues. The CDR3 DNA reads TGTGCCAGCAGCGGCAGGGCGCAAGAGACCCAGTACTTC. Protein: CASSGRAQETQYF.

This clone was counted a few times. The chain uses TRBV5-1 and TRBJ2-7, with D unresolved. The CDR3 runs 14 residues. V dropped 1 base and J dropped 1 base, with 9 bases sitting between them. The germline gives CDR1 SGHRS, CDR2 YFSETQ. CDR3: CASSLYPGSYEQYF. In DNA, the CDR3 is TGCGCCAGCAGCTTGTACCCGGGTTCCTACGAGCAGTACTTC.

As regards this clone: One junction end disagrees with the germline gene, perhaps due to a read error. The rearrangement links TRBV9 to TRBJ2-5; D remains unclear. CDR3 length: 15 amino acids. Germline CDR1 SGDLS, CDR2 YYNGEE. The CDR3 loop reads CASSPSSTAREAQYF. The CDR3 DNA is TGTGCCAGCAGCCCCTCGTCAACGGCGAGAGAGGCCCAGTACTTC.

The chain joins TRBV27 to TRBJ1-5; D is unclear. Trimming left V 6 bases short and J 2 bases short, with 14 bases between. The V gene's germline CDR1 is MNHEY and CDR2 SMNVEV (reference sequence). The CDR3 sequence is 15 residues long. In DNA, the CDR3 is TGTGCCAGCAGCTCGCAGGCTGGGGGCAATCAGCCCCAGCATTTT. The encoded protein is CASSSQAGGNQPQHF.

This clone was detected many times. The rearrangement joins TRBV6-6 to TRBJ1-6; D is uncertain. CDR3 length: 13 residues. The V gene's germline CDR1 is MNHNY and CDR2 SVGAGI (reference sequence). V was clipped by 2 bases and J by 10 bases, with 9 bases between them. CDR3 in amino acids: CASSYGNDSPLHF. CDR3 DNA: TGTGCCAGCAGTTACGGGAATGACTCACCCCTCCACTTT.

The CDR3 DNA reads TGTGCCAGCAGTTTGGTAGGGACCCTGACTTTCTACGAGCAGTACTTC. This codes for CASSLVGTLTFYEQYF. The chain combines TRBV27 with TRBJ2-7; D might be TRBD1 or TRBD2, each matching 5 bases. V was pared by 3 bases and J by 3 bases, with 18 bases between. Germline V lookup: CDR1 MNHEY, CDR2 SMNVEV (reference sequence). The CDR3 totals 16 residues.

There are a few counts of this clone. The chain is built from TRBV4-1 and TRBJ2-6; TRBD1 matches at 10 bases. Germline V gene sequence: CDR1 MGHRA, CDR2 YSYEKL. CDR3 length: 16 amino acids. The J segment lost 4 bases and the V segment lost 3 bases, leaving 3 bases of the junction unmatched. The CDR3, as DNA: TGCGCCAGCAGCCAGGACAGGGGGTCCGGGGCCAACGTCCTGACTTTC. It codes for CASSQDRGSGANVLTF.

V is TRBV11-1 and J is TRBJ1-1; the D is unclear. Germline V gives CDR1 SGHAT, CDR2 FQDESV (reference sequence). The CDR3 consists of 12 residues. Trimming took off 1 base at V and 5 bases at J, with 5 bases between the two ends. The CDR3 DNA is TGTGCCAGCAGCTTAGGGGAAACTGAAGCTTTCTTT. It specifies CASSLGETEAFF. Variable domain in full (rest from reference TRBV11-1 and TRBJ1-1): EAEVAQSPRYKITEKSQAVAFWCDPISGHATLYWYRQILGQGPELLVQFQDESVVDDSQLPKDRFSAERLKGVDSTLKIQPAELGDSAMYLCASSLGETEAFFGQGTRLTVV.

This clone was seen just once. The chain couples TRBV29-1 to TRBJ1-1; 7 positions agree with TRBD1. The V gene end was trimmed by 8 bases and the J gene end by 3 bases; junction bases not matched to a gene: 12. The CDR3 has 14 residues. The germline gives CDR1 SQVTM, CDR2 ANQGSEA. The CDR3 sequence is CSPDRVPPHTEAFF. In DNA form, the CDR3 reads TGCAGCCCAGACAGGGTCCCTCCTCACACTGAAGCTTTCTTT.

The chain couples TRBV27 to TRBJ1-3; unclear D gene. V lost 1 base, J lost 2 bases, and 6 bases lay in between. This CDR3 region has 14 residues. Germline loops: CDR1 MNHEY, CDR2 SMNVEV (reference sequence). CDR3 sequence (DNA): TGTGCCAGCAGTTTATTCGGAACTGGAAACACCATATATTTT. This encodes CASSLFGTGNTIYF.

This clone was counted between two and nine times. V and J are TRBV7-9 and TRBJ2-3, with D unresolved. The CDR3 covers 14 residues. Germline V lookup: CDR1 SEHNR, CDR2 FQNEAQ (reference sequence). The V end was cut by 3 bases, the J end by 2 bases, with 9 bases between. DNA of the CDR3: TGTGCCAGCAGCTTCCGTGCTGACACAGATACGCAGTATTTT. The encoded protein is CASSFRADTDTQYF.

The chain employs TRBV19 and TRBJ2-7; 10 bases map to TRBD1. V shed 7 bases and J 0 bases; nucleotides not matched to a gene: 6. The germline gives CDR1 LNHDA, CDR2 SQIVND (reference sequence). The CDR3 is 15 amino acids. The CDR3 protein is CASTAGQGTSYEQYF. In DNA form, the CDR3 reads TGTGCCAGTACCGCGGGACAGGGGACCTCCTACGAGCAGTACTTC.

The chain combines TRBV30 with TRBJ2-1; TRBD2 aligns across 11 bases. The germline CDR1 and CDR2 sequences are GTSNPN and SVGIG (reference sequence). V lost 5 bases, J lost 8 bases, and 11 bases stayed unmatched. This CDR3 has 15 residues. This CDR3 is CAWSGTSGYWDEQFF. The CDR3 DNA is TGTGCCTGGTCCGGGACTAGCGGTTATTGGGATGAGCAGTTCTTC.

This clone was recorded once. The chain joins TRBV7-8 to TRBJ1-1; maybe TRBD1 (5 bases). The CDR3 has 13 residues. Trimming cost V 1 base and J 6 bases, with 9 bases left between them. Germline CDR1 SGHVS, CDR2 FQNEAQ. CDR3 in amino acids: CASSLVRQPEAFF. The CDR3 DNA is TGTGCCAGCAGCTTAGTACGACAGCCTGAAGCTTTCTTT.

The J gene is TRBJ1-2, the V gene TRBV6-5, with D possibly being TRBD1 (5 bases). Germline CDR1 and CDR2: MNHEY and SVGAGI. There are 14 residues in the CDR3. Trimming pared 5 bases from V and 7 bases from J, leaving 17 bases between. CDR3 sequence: CASSPSGHPLGYTF. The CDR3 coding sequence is TGTGCCAGCAGTCCATCAGGACACCCCCTTGGCTACACCTTC.

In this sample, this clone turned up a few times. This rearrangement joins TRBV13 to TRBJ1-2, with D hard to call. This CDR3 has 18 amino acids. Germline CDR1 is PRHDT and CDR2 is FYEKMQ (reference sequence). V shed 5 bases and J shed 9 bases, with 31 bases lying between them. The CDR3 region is CASSRPRGRWVWIGSYTF. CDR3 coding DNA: TGTGCCAGCAGCCGCCCGCGGGGTAGGTGGGTATGGATCGGAAGCTACACCTTC.

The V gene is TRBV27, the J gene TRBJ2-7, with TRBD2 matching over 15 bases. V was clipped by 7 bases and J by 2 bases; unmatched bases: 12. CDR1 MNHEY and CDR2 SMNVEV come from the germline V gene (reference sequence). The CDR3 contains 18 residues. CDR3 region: CASIQTGTSGGPPYEQYF. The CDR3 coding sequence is TGTGCCAGCATTCAGACCGGGACTAGCGGGGGGCCCCCCTACGAGCAGTACTTC.

The CDR3 here is CSVALTSGGTDTQYF. CDR3 bases: TGCAGCGTCGCCCTAACTAGCGGGGGCACAGATACGCAGTATTTT. The chain links TRBV29-1 to TRBJ2-3, with 10 bases that match TRBD2. Unmatched junction bases numbered 7, after V lost 6 bases and J lost 1 base. Germline V gene sequence: CDR1 SQVTM, CDR2 ANQGSEA. CDR3 length: 15 amino acids.

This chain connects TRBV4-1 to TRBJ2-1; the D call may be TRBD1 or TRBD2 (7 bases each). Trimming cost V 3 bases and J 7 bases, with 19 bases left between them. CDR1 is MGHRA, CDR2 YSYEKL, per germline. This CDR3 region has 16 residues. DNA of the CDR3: TGCGCCAGCAGCCAGGATCCAGGGGGGGCCGGGAATGAGCAGTTCTTC. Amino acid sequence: CASSQDPGGAGNEQFF.

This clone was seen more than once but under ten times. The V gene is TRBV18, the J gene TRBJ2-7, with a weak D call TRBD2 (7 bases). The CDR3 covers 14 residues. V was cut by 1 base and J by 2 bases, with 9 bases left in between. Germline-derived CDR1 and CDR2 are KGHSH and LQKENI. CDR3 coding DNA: TGTGCCAGCTCACCACGGGGGGGGCCCTACGAGCAGTACTTC. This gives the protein CASSPRGGPYEQYF.

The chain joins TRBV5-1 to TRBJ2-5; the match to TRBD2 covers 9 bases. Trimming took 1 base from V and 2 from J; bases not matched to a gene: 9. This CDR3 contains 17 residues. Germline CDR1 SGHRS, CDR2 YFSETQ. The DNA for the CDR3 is TGCGCCAGCAGCTTGTATGCTAGCGGGGCCTTGCAAGAGACCCAGTACTTC. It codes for CASSLYASGALQETQYF.

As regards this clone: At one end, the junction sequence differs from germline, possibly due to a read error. The CDR3 DNA is TGTGCCTGGAGCGGTCCCGGGACAGGGGTGAACACTGAAGCCTTCTTT. It is translated as CAWSGPGTGVNTEAFF. The chain has TRBV30 and TRBJ1-1, with 10 bases identical to TRBD1. Germline V gene sequence: CDR1 GTSNPN, CDR2 SVGIG (reference sequence). The CDR3 sequence is 16 residues long.

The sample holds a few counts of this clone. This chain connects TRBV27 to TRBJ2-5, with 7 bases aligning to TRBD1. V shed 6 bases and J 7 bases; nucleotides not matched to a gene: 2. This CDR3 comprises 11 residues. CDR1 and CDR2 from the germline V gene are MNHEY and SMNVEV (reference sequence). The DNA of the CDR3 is TGTGCCAGCAGCCCAGGGGGGACCCAGTACTTC. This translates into CASSPGGTQYF.

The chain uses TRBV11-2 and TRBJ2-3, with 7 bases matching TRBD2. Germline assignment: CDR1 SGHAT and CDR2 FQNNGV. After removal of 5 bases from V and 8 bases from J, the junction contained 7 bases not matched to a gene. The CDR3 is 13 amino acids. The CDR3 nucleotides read TGTGCCAGCAGCCCGACGACTAGCCCTACGCAGTATTTT. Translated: CASSPTTSPTQYF.

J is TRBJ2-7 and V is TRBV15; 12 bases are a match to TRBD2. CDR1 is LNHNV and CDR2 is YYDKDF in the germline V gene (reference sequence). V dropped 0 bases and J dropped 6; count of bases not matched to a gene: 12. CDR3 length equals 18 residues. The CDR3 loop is CATSREPPPLAGGSEQYF. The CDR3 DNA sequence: TGTGCCACCAGCAGAGAGCCCCCCCCACTAGCGGGGGGCAGCGAGCAGTACTTC.

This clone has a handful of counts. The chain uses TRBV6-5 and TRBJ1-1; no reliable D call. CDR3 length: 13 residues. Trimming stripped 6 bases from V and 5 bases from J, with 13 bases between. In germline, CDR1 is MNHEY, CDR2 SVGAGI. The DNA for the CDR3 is TGTGCCAGCAGCCACGACGGCGGAACTGAAGCTTTCTTT. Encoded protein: CASSHDGGTEAFF.

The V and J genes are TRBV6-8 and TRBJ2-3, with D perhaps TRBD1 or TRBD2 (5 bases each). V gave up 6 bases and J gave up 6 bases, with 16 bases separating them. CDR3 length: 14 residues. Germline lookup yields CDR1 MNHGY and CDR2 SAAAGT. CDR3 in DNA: TGTGCCAGCAGCTCGCGTGGGGGTGATGATACGCAGTATTTT. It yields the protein CASSSRGGDDTQYF.

The CDR3 DNA follows: TGTGCCAGCGGCTATGGCTACACCTTC. Translation gives CASGYGYTF. The V gene is TRBV2, the J gene TRBJ1-2, with D hard to call. The CDR3 sequence is 9 residues long. The V end was cut by 8 bases, the J end by 4 bases, with 2 bases between. Germline V gene sequence: CDR1 SNHLY, CDR2 FYNNEI.

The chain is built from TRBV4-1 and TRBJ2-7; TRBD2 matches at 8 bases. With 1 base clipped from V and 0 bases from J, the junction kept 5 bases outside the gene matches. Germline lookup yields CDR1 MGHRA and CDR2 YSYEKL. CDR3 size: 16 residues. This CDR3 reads CASSQAARGASYEQYF. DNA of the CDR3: TGCGCCAGCAGCCAAGCTGCGCGGGGGGCCTCCTACGAGCAGTACTTC.